This T cell receptor beta chain was profiled in a study of blood T cell repertoires in COVID-19. This CDR3 comprises 14 residues. From germline, CDR1 is SEHNR and CDR2 FQNEAQ (reference sequence). V was shortened by 6 bases and J by 2 bases, with 11 bases between the two germline ends. Some clones are missing from TCRdb's copy, which holds only in-frame ones; the method was immunoSEQ multiplex PCR. Of more than 120,000 clones listed, more than 70% are singletons. The sample consisted of peripheral blood. This chain connects TRBV7-9 to TRBJ1-3; tentatively, D is TRBD1 (5 bases). The receptor was isolated from a human donor in a cohort sampled during active COVID-19. This CDR3 reads CASSLDRTGNTIYF. The CDR3 DNA reads as TGTGCCAGCAGTCTTGACAGAACTGGAAACACCATATATTTT.